The T cell receptor (beta chain) under discussion was sequenced for a study of cytomegalovirus exposure and HLA in healthy donors. 13 Jbeta primers and 60 Vbeta primers were used for the PCR. The method was immunoSEQ multiplex PCR; TCRdb's version includes in-frame clones alone and lacks a portion of them. This table holds tens of thousands of clones, around 66% found once. The length of the CDR3 is 15 residues. The J segment lost 6 bases and the V segment lost 3 bases, leaving 7 bases of the junction unmatched. Source material: PBMCs. This TCR derives from a man aged 60 to 69 in good health and CMV-seropositive. The chain carries TRBV23-1 and TRBJ2-1; 8 nucleotides line up with TRBD1. Being an ORF, TRBV23-1 has a function that is uncertain. CDR3 DNA sequence: TGCGCCAGCAGTCAGATCCAGGGGGCGGTCAATGAGCAGTTCTTC. It is translated as CASSQIQGAVNEQFF.